This TCR beta chain was sequenced for a study of shared clonotypes between healthy human individuals (dated by TCRdb to the early 2020s). Context from the whole study: A few men and two women, aged 18 to 49 years, made up the cohort. Per donor, leukapheresis produced somewhere between about 0.94 and 9.5 billion PBMCs. Per donor, three plates each were used for CD4 naive and CD4 memory, two for CD8 naive, and one for CD8 memory. To increase sequencing depth and limit assay-specific biases, different laboratories used diverse techniques to prepare libraries and sequence TCR repertoires. To estimate repertoire size and how much clonotype sharing occurs between individuals, the study deeply sequenced the blood TCR repertoires of five healthy adults.

On this clone: The antigen it recognizes is unknown. Base qualities were left out, and no much larger clone turns up one base away.

From V the trimming removes 4 bases and from J it removes 4 bases, while the gene matches leave 8 bases of the junction unaccounted for. CDR1 and CDR2 are drawn from the germline V gene: SGHDT, YYEEEE. Including the terminal cysteine and phenylalanine, the CDR3 comprises 15 residues. The read is trimmed to its CDR3 DNA, 45 bases read in frame from base 1. The donors were healthy, HIV-negative adults who had no recently reported acute infections or vaccinations. All donors were Caucasian adults living in Nashville, Tennessee, USA. CD4+ T cells were enriched through magnetic negative selection, after which naive cells were positively selected on CD45RA and the remaining negative fraction served as the memory subset. Blood was collected by leukapheresis, and PBMCs were isolated by Ficoll-Histopaque density gradient centrifugation and then cryopreserved in liquid nitrogen vapor phase. Analytical flow cytometry was used to check the purity and quantity of each magnetically sorted T cell population. Each sorted fraction had its genomic DNA isolated and then quantified by UV absorbance on a Nanodrop 2000c.

Findings and caveats that apply to the study as a whole: Sampling was restricted to blood, and TCR repertoires in tissue are likely to differ from TCR repertoires in blood. Incomplete sequencing was indicated by rarefaction of sorted-subset datasets, despite the large sequencing depth. Because the study included a small number of donors, the genetic and exposure-history diversity represented was limited. Compared with non-shared clonotypes, the clonotypes found in all four sorted-subset donors had higher generation probabilities. When four donors were compared, the shared fraction of clonotypes was around 5% for naive CD4, around 3.6% for naive CD8, 2.3% for memory CD4, and less than 0.5% for memory CD8. Naive subsets generally had larger estimated clonotype richness than memory subsets did. Pairwise subsampling indicated that sequencing depth was expected to affect the degree of clonotype sharing among donors.

TCR CDR3 regions were amplified from genomic DNA by multiplex PCR using the deep immunoSEQ assay. For each cell subset, the extracted genomic DNA was distributed evenly across all wells of several immunoSEQ 96-well plates, and each plate served as one replicate. For sorted subsets, around 200 ng genomic DNA, equal to about 30,000 T cell genomes, was loaded into each replicate PCR. The purified libraries were quantified using a Qubit 3.0 fluorometer, sized with a Bioanalyzer 2100, and then quantified again using the KAPA Library Quantification kit. A separate single-read 150-cycle Illumina NextSeq 550 flow cell was used to sequence each immunoSEQ 96-well plate. From the authors' description of their analysis: Because only junctional sequences without quality scores were contained in the immunoSEQ output, filtering matching that applied to full-length reads could not be performed. Sequences were annotated with PyIR, a Python wrapper for IgBLAST v1.9, and V/J genes and CDR3 were assigned using IMGT germline references. Any read was removed if the V/J assignment was weak (E-value above 1e-6), the CDR3 was missing, or the read contained stop codons, out-of-frame junctions, or ambiguous translated residues. A V3J clonotype was defined by an identical inferred V gene, J gene, and CDR3 amino acid sequence. To compute the percentage overlap between repertoires, the number of shared unique clonotypes was divided by the size of the smaller repertoire. Repertoire richness was assessed with RTK rarefaction, the Chao1 estimator, and Recon v2.1 estimates of unobserved clonotypes. Generation probabilities for all TCRbeta clonotypes obtained by the gDNA method from several donors were computed using OLGA. TCRdb took this table from immuneACCESS and kept in-frame rearrangements with V and J called. Such tables lack part of the clones; where checked against another copy, unresolved V genes explain under half of the gap, and the rest is unexplained. The D gene and trimming were derived from the DNA, and the V and J assignments and clone size from that table. For this sample there are over a million clones; around three quarters appear just once. Jointly, the top ten make up approximately 0.5% of the sample.

The TCR comes from a man aged 18 to 29 in good health. Some clones in this sample may be carry-over from other donors' samples. What was sequenced was memory CD4+ T cells from PBMCs. Taken with the paper, the label for cell subset or site translates to: CD45RA-negative fraction. The V and J genes are TRBV5-6 and TRBJ1-2; TRBD1 fits 9 bases in the junction. CDR3 loop: CASSPIPTGGYGYTF. The bases read TGTGCCAGCAGCCCGATCCCGACAGGGGGCTATGGCTACACCTTC. The full variable domain, completed from the reference TRBV5-6 and TRBJ1-2 proteins outside the CDR3, reads DAGVTQSPTHLIKTRGQQVTLRCSPKSGHDTVSWYQQALGQGPQFIFQYYEEEERQRGNFPDRFSGHQFPNYSSELNVNALLLGDSALYLCASSPIPTGGYGYTFGSGTRLTVV.